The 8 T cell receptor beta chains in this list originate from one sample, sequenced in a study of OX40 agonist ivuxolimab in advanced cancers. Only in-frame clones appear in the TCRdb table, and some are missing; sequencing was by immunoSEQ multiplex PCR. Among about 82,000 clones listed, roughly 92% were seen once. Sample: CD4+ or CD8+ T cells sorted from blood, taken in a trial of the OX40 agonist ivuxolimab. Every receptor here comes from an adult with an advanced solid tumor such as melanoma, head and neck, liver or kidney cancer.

As DNA, the CDR3 is TGTGCCAGCTCATTCGGACAGGGGAACACTGAAGCTTTCTTT. It is translated as CASSFGQGNTEAFF. The chain links TRBV18 to TRBJ1-1, with 8 bases identical to TRBD1. Germline CDR1 is KGHSH and CDR2 is LQKENI. The CDR3 spans 14 residues. The trim removed 5 bases at V and 1 base at J, leaving 3 bases unmatched. Based on the CDR3 plus reference TRBV18 and TRBJ1-1, the full variable domain is NAGVMQNPRHLVRRRGQEARLRCSPMKGHSHVYWYRQLPEEGLKFMVYLQKENIIDESGMPKERFSAEFPKEGPSILRIQQVVRGDSAAYFCASSFGQGNTEAFFGQGTRLTVV.

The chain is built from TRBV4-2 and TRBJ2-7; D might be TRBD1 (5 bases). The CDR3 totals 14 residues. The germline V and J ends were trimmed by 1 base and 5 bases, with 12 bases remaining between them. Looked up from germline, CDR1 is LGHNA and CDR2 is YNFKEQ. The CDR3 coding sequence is TGTGCCAGCAGCCAAGCGTCAGGGAACCACGAGCAGTACTTC. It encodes CASSQASGNHEQYF.

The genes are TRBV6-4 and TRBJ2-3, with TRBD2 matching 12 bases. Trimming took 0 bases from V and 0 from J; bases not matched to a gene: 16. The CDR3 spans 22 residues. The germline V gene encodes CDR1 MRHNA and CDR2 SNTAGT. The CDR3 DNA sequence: TGTGCCAGCAGTGACTCGGGCAGGGTGACTAGCGGGAGCACTACTAGCACAGATACGCAGTATTTT. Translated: CASSDSGRVTSGSTTSTDTQYF.

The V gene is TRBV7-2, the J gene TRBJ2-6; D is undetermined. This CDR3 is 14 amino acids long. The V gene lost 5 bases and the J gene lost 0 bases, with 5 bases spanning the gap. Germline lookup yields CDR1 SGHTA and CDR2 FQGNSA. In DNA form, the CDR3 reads TGTGCCAGCAGCAGAAACTCTGGGGCCAACGTCCTGACTTTC. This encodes CASSRNSGANVLTF.

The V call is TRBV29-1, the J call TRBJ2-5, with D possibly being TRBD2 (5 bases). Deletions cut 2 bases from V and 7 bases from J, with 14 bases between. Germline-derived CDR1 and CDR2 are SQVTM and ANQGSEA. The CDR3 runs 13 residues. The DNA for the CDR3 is TGCAGCGTTGAACGTGGAGGTGCGGGGACCCAGTACTTC. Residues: CSVERGGAGTQYF.

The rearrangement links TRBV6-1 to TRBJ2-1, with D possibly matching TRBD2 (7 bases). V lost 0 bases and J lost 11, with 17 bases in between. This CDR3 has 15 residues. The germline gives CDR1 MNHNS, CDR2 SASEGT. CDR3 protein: CASSEAEGGGRKQFF. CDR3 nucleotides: TGTGCCAGCAGTGAAGCGGAGGGGGGGGGCAGAAAGCAGTTCTTC.

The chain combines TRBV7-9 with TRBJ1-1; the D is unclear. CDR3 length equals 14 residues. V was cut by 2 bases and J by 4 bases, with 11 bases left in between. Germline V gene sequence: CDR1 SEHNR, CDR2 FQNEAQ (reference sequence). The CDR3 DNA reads TGTGCCAGCAGCTTATCGGGCCAAAGCACTGAAGCTTTCTTT. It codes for CASSLSGQSTEAFF.

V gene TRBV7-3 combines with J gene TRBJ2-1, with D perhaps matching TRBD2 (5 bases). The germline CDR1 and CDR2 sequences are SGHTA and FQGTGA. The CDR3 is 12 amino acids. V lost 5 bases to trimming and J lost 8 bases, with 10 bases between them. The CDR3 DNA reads TGTGCCAGCAGCCACCCGGGGTATGAGCAGTTCTTC. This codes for CASSHPGYEQFF. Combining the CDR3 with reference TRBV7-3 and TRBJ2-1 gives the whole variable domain GAGVSQTPSNKVTEKGKYVELRCDPISGHTALYWYRQSLGQGPEFLIYFQGTGAADDSGLPNDRFFAVRPEGSVSTLKIQRTERGDSAVYLCASSHPGYEQFFGPGTRLTVL.